Below are 21 T cell receptor beta chains sequenced from a single sample in a study of OX40 agonist ivuxolimab in advanced cancers. Sequenced by immunoSEQ multiplex PCR; TCRdb stores in-frame clones only, minus some. The table lists tens of thousands of clones, 75% to 90% of them singletons. The sample here was CD4+ or CD8+ T cells sorted from blood, taken in a trial of the OX40 agonist ivuxolimab. These receptors originate from an adult with an advanced solid tumor such as melanoma, head and neck, liver or kidney cancer.

The chain employs TRBV7-2 and TRBJ2-3, with 11 bases fitting TRBD2. The germline gives CDR1 SGHTA, CDR2 FQGNSA. Unmatched junction bases numbered 10, after V lost 5 bases and J lost 6 bases. The CDR3 runs 16 residues. This chain's CDR3 is CASSPRTSGSGDTQYF. The CDR3 DNA reads TGTGCCAGCAGCCCCCGAACTAGCGGGAGCGGGGATACGCAGTATTTT.

The chain couples TRBV9 to TRBJ2-1; D remains ambiguous. The CDR3 length is 12 residues. Germline assignment: CDR1 SGDLS and CDR2 YYNGEE. The V end was cut by 0 bases, the J end by 8 bases, with 6 bases between. The CDR3 DNA reads as TGTGCCAGCAGCGTAGAGGGATATGAGCAGTTCTTC. It yields the protein CASSVEGYEQFF.

This sequence joins TRBV10-3 and TRBJ2-2; TRBD1 matches at 9 bases. Germline CDR1 ENHRY, CDR2 SYGVKD. V gave up 8 bases and J gave up 6 bases; unmatched junction bases: 25. The length of the CDR3 is 20 residues. CDR3 in DNA: TGTGCCATCGCCGCCGCCGGGACAGGGAATTTGTATACGACGGCCGGGGAGCTGTTTTTT. As protein: CAIAAAGTGNLYTTAGELFF.

J is TRBJ2-3 and V is TRBV29-1; perhaps TRBD1 as D (5 bases). V shed 1 base and J shed 2 bases, with 13 bases lying between them. This CDR3 is built from 15 residues. Germline assignment: CDR1 SQVTM and CDR2 ANQGSEA. Here the CDR3 reads CSVEGRARATDTQYF. The CDR3 DNA is TGCAGCGTTGAAGGTAGGGCCAGGGCCACAGATACGCAGTATTTT.

The chain has TRBV11-3 and TRBJ2-5; D uncertain. The better agreement between TRBJ2-7 and the DNA end casts doubt on the J call. The length of the CDR3 is 14 residues. Germline V lookup: CDR1 SGHNT, CDR2 YENEEA. CDR3 coding DNA: TGTGCCAGCAGCTTATCTCCTGGGCCCTACGAGCAGTACTTC. Protein sequence: CASSLSPGPYEQYF.

The gene calls are TRBV11-2 and TRBJ2-3; D is undetermined. Germline V lookup: CDR1 SGHAT, CDR2 FQNNGV. CDR3 length: 13 residues. The V gene lost 4 bases and the J gene lost 3 bases, with 8 bases spanning the gap. CDR3 DNA sequence: TGTGCCAGCAGCTGGTTACCGACAGATACGCAGTATTTT. Protein: CASSWLPTDTQYF. Full variable domain (outside the CDR3, taken from reference TRBV11-2 and TRBJ2-3): EAGVAQSPRYKIIEKRQSVAFWCNPISGHATLYWYQQILGQGPKLLIQFQNNGVVDDSQLPKDRFSAERLKGVDSTLKIQPAKLEDSAVYLCASSWLPTDTQYFGPGTRLTVL.

The rearrangement links TRBV5-5 to TRBJ2-2; no firm D call. The CDR3 extends over 16 amino acids. V was shortened by 3 bases and J by 0 bases, with 12 bases between the two germline ends. Germline CDR1 SGHKS, CDR2 YYEKEE (reference sequence). CDR3 nucleotides: TGTGCCAGCAGCTCTGGTGGGTATTCGAACACCGGGGAGCTGTTTTTT. It specifies CASSSGGYSNTGELFF.

The chain joins TRBV10-3 to TRBJ2-7; the D is unclear. This CDR3 contains 14 residues. Per the germline V gene, CDR1 is ENHRY and CDR2 is SYGVKD. Between the trimmed V and J ends, which lost 4 bases and 0 bases, there was a span of 10 bases. This CDR3 is CAISGQATSYEQYF. The CDR3 nucleotides are TGTGCCATCAGTGGCCAGGCGACCTCCTACGAGCAGTACTTC.

This clone appeared once. V is TRBV4-1 and J is TRBJ1-2, with D tentatively TRBD1 (6 bases). Trimming cost V 3 bases and J 5 bases, with 13 bases left between them. This CDR3 has 14 residues. CDR1 is MGHRA and CDR2 is YSYEKL in the germline V gene. In nucleotides, the CDR3 is TGCGCCAGCAGCCACTACGGACAGCCTTATGGCTACACCTTC. It yields the protein CASSHYGQPYGYTF.

The chain combines TRBV10-1 with TRBJ1-3; D may be TRBD1 (6 bases). The CDR3 extends over 16 amino acids. V lost 6 bases and J lost 0, with 15 bases in between. Germline assignment: CDR1 WNHNN and CDR2 SYGVQD (reference sequence). CDR3 residues: CASSGTPDSSGNTIYF. CDR3 nucleotides: TGCGCCAGCAGCGGGACACCGGACAGCTCTGGAAACACCATATATTTT.

The chain recombines TRBV19 with TRBJ2-7, with TRBD2 matching over 10 bases. The CDR3 covers 15 residues. V lost 4 bases, J lost 3 bases, and 6 bases stayed unmatched. The germline CDR1 and CDR2 sequences are LNHDA and SQIVND (reference sequence). DNA of the CDR3: TGTGCCAGTAGTACCCCTAGCGGGAGAGACTACGAGCAGTACTTC. Its translation: CASSTPSGRDYEQYF. The full variable domain, its missing parts supplied by reference TRBV19 and TRBJ2-7, is DGGITQSPKYLFRKEGQNVTLSCEQNLNHDAMYWYRQDPGQGLRLIYYSQIVNDFQKGDIAEGYSVSREKKESFPLTVTSAQKNPTAFYLCASSTPSGRDYEQYFGPGTRLTVT.

Regarding this clone: Other DNA sequences in this sample translate to the same CDR3. The rearrangement links TRBV5-1 to TRBJ2-5; TRBD2 matches at 10 bases. The V gene's germline CDR1 is SGHRS and CDR2 YFSETQ. The V gene end was trimmed by 1 base and the J gene end by 2 bases; junction bases not matched to a gene: 2. This CDR3 is 15 amino acids long. The CDR3 loop is CASSLTSGTQETQYF. Here the CDR3 DNA reads TGCGCCAGCAGCTTGACTAGCGGGACTCAAGAGACCCAGTACTTC.

In the case of this clone: The junction departs from the called germline gene at one end, perhaps through a read error. The chain couples TRBV29-1 to TRBJ2-4; D ambiguous. The CDR3 loop spans 13 amino acids. Per the germline V gene, CDR1 is SQVTM and CDR2 is ANQGSEA. DNA for the CDR3: TGCAACGTTGAGTCGAGAGCCAAAAACATTCAGTACTTC. Translated, it gives CNVESRAKNIQYF.

The rearrangement joins TRBV30 to TRBJ2-7, with TRBD2 matching over 10 bases. With 4 bases clipped from V and 11 bases from J, the junction kept 5 bases outside the gene matches. CDR3 length: 11 residues. The germline V gene has CDR1 GTSNPN and CDR2 SVGIG (reference sequence). CDR3 in DNA: TGTGCCTGGAAGCGGGAGGGCCCCAAGTACTTC. It specifies CAWKREGPKYF.

This chain links TRBV27 with TRBJ2-1; 8 positions agree with TRBD2. Per the germline V gene, CDR1 is MNHEY and CDR2 is SMNVEV (reference sequence). The CDR3 loop spans 17 amino acids. The trim removed 5 bases at V and 0 bases at J, leaving 9 bases unmatched. The CDR3 DNA follows: TGTGCCAGCAGTCTACTAGCGGTACCAGGCTCCTACAATGAGCAGTTCTTC. As protein: CASSLLAVPGSYNEQFF.

The chain links TRBV19 to TRBJ1-2; 8 bases are shared with TRBD1. CDR3 length: 14 amino acids. V was clipped by 7 bases and J by 3 bases; unmatched bases: 7. In germline, CDR1 is LNHDA, CDR2 SQIVND (reference sequence). The CDR3 protein is CASIPPGQDYGYTF. CDR3 nucleotide sequence: TGTGCCAGTATCCCACCGGGACAGGACTATGGCTACACCTTC.

This clone was observed a handful of times. The chain employs TRBV7-9 and TRBJ1-1, with D unclear. Germline loops: CDR1 SEHNR, CDR2 FQNEAQ (reference sequence). V was cut by 4 bases and J by 1 base, with 10 bases left in between. The CDR3 runs to 14 residues. The CDR3 DNA reads TGTGCCAGCAGCTCCCACTCGGGGAACACTGAAGCTTTCTTT. Translation: CASSSHSGNTEAFF. Together with reference TRBV7-9 and TRBJ1-1, the CDR3 gives the full variable domain: DTGVSQNPRHKITKRGQNVTFRCDPISEHNRLYWYRQTLGQGPEFLTYFQNEAQLEKSRLLSDRFSAERPKGSFSTLEIQRTEQGDSAMYLCASSSHSGNTEAFFGQGTRLTVV.

This chain joins TRBV5-4 and TRBJ1-3; D might be TRBD1 (6 bases). The germline V gene has CDR1 SGHNT and CDR2 YYREEE (reference sequence). Trimming took off 3 bases at V and 0 bases at J, with 10 bases between the two ends. The CDR3 has 15 residues. DNA for the CDR3: TGTGCCAGCAGCTCTGGACAGAGCTCTGGAAACACCATATATTTT. This codes for CASSSGQSSGNTIYF.

This clone appeared once. The V call is TRBV18, the J call TRBJ2-5; a weak D match, TRBD2 (6 bases). V lost 3 bases, J lost 2 bases, and 10 bases lay in between. From germline, CDR1 is KGHSH and CDR2 LQKENI. The CDR3 consists of 14 residues. CDR3 protein: CASSPIRGQETQYF. In DNA form, the CDR3 reads TGTGCCAGCTCACCCATTCGGGGGCAAGAGACCCAGTACTTC.

This chain joins TRBV2 and TRBJ1-4; D call uncertain. Germline CDR1 SNHLY, CDR2 FYNNEI. The CDR3 extends over 15 amino acids. V lost 2 bases and J lost 4, with 11 bases in between. The CDR3 nucleotides are TGTGCCAGCAGTGAATCGGCTGTGTTTAATGAAAAACTGTTTTTT. It encodes CASSESAVFNEKLFF.

By its share, this clone is medium-sized. The CDR3 DNA reads as TGCAGCGTCCAGGACGGTGGCTCCTACGAGCAGTACTTC. Its protein is CSVQDGGSYEQYF. The chain joins TRBV29-1 to TRBJ2-7; D call uncertain. CDR3 size: 13 residues. CDR1 SQVTM and CDR2 ANQGSEA come from the germline V gene. Trimming left V 6 bases short and J 0 bases short, with 12 bases between.